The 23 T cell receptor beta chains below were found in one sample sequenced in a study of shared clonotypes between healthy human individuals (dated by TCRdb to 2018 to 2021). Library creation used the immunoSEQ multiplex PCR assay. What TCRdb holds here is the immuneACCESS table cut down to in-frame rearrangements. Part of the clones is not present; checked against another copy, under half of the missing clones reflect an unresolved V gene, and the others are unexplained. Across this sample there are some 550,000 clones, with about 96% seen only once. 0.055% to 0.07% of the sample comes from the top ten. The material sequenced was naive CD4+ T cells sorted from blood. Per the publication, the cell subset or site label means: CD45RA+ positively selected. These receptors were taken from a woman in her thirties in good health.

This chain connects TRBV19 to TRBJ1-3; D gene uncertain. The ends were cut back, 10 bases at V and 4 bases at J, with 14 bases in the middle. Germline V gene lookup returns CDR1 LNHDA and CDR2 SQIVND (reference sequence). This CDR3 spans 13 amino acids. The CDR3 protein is CATKATDGNTIYF. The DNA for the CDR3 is TGTGCCACAAAGGCGACGGACGGAAACACCATATATTTT.

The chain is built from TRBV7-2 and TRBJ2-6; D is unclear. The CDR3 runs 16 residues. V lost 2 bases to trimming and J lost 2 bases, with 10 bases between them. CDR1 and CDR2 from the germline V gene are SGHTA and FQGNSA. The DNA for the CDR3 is TGTGCCAGCAGCTTAATTTCCCAGCCTGGGGCCAACGTCCTGACTTTC. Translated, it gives CASSLISQPGANVLTF. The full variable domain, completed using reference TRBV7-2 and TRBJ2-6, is GAGVSQSPSNKVTEKGKDVELRCDPISGHTALYWYRQSLGQGLEFLIYFQGNSAPDKSGLPSDRFSAERTGGSVSTLTIQRTQQEDSAVYLCASSLISQPGANVLTFGAGSRLTVL.

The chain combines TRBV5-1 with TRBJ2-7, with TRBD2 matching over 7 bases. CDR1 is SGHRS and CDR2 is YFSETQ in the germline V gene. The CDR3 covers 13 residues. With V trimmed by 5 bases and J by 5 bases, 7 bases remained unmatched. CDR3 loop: CASSIGGVNEQYF. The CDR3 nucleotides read TGCGCCAGCAGTATTGGGGGGGTTAACGAGCAGTACTTC.

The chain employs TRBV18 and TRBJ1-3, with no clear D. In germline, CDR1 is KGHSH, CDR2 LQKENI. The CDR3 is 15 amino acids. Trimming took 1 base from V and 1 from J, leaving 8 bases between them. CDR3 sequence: CASSPQAQSGNTIYF. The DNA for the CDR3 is TGTGCCAGCTCACCACAGGCCCAATCTGGAAACACCATATATTTT.

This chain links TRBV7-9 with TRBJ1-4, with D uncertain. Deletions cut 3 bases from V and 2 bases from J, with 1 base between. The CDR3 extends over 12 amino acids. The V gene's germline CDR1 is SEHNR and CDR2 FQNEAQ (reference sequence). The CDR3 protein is CASSFTNEKLFF. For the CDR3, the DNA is TGTGCCAGCAGCTTTACTAATGAAAAACTGTTTTTT.

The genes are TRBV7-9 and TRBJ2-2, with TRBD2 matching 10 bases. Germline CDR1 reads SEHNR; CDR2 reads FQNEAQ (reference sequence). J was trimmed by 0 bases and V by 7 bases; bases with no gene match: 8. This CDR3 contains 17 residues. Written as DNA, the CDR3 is TGTGCCAGCAAGCTACTAGCGGGGAATCCGAACACCGGGGAGCTGTTTTTT. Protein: CASKLLAGNPNTGELFF.

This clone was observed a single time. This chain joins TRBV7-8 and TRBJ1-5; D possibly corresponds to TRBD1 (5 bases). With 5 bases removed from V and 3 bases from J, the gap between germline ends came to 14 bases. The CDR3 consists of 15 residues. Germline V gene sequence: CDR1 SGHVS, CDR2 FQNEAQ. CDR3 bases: TGTGCCAGCAGCACCATTGGGGACCACAATCAGCCCCAGCATTTT. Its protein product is CASSTIGDHNQPQHF.

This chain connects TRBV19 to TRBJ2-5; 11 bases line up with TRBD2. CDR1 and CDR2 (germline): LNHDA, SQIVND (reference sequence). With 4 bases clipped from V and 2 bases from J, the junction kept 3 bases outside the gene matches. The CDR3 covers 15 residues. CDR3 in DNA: TGTGCCAGTAGTAACCGACTAGCGGGACAAGAGACCCAGTACTTC. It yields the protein CASSNRLAGQETQYF.

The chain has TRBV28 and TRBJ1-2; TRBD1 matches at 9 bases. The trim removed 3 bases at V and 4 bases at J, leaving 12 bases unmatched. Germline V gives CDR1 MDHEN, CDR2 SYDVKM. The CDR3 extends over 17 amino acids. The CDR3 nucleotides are TGTGCCAGCAGTTTTGGAAGGGGCTGGGGACAGGGCTATGGCTACACCTTC. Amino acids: CASSFGRGWGQGYGYTF.

The CDR3 here is CASSPAAQERQHF. Here the CDR3 DNA reads TGTGCCAGCTCACCGGCAGCACAGGAGCGCCAGCATTTT. The rearrangement links TRBV18 to TRBJ1-5, with D perhaps TRBD1 (5 bases). V was clipped by 3 bases and J by 12 bases, with 15 bases between them. The CDR3 extends over 13 amino acids. Germline V gene data show CDR1 as KGHSH and CDR2 as LQKENI.

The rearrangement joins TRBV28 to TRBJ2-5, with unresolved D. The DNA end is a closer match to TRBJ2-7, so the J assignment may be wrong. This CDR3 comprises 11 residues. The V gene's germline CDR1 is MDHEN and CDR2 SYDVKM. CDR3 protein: CASSPPYEQYF. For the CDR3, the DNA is TGTGCCAGCAGCCCGCCCTACGAGCAGTACTTC.

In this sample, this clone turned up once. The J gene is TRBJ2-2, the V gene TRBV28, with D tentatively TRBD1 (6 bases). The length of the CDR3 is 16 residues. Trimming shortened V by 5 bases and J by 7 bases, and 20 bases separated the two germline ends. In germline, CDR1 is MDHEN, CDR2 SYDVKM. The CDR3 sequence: CASSQNRDTTFGELFF. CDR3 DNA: TGTGCCAGCAGTCAGAATCGGGACACCACTTTCGGGGAGCTGTTTTTT.

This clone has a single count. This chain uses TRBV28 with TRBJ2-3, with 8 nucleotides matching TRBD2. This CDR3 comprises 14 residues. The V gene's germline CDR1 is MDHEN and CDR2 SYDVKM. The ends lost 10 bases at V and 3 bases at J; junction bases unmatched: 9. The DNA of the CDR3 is TGTGCCATACGGACTAGCCGTGGGACAGATACGCAGTATTTT. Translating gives CAIRTSRGTDTQYF. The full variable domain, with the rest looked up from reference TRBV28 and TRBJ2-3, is DVKVTQSSRYLVKRTGEKVFLECVQDMDHENMFWYRQDPGLGLRLIYFSYDVKMKEKGDIPEGYSVSREKKERFSLILESASTNQTSMYLCAIRTSRGTDTQYFGPGTRLTVL.

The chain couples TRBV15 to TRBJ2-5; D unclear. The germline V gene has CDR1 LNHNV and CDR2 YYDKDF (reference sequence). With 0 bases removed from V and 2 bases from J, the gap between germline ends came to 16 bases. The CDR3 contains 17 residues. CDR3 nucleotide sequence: TGTGCCACCAGCAGAGATCGTCGGGCACCCCTACAAGAGACCCAGTACTTC. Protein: CATSRDRRAPLQETQYF.

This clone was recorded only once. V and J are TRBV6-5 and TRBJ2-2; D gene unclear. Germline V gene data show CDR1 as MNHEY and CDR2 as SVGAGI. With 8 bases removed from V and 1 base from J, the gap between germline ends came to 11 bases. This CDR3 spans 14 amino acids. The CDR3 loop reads CASRKEMNTGELFF. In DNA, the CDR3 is TGTGCCAGCCGAAAGGAGATGAACACCGGGGAGCTGTTTTTT.

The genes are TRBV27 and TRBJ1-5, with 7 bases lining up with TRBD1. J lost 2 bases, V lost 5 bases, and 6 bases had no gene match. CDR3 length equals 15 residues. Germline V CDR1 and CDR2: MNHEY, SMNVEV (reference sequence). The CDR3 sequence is CASSIDRVGNQPQHF. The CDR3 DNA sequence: TGTGCCAGCAGTATAGACAGGGTGGGCAATCAGCCCCAGCATTTT.

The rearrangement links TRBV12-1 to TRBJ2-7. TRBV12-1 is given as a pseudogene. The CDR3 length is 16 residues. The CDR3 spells CASSKIFLEGSYEQYF. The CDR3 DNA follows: TGTGCCAGCAGCAAAATCTTCCTAGAGGGGTCCTACGAGCAGTACTTC.

The chain's CDR3 is CATTGQDYNQPQHF. The CDR3 nucleotides read TGTGCCACCACCGGACAGGACTACAATCAGCCCCAGCATTTT. The J gene is TRBJ1-5, the V gene TRBV6-6, with 7 bases lining up with TRBD1. V gave up 10 bases and J gave up 3 bases; unmatched junction bases: 9. Germline CDR1 and CDR2: MNHNY and SVGAGI (reference sequence). This CDR3 contains 14 residues.

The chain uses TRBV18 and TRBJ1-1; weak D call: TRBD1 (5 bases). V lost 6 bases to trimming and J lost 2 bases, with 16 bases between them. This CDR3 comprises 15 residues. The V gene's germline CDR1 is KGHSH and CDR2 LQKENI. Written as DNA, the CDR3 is TGTGCCAGCTCCGTGACAGAAGGGACCAACACTGAAGCTTTCTTT. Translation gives CASSVTEGTNTEAFF.

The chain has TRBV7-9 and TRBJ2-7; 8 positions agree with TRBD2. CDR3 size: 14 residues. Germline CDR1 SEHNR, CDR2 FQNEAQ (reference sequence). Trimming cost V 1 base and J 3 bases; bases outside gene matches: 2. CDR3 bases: TGTGCCAGCAGCTTAGGCGCGGGAGGCTACGAGCAGTACTTC. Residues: CASSLGAGGYEQYF.

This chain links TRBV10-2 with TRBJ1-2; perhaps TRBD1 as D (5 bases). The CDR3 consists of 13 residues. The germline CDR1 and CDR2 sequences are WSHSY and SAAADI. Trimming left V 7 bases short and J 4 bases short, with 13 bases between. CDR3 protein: CASTGGYPYGYTF. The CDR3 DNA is TGCGCCAGCACTGGGGGGTATCCCTATGGCTACACCTTC.

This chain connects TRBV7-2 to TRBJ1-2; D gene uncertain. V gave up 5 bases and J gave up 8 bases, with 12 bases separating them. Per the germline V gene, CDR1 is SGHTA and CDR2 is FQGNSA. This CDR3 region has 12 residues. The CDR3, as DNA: TGTGCCAGCAGCCTCCCATGGGCGGGCTACACCTTC. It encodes CASSLPWAGYTF.

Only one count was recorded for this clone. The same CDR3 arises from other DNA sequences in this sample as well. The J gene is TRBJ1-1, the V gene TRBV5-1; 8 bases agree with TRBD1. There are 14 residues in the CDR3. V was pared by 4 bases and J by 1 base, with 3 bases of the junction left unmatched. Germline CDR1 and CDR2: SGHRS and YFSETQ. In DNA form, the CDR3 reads TGCGCCAGCAGCCCTGACAGGGGGAACACTGAAGCTTTCTTT. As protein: CASSPDRGNTEAFF.